Below are 26 T cell receptor beta chains sequenced from a single sample in a study of T cell repertoires in ileal Crohn's disease. Profiled with immunoSEQ multiplex PCR; TCRdb holds only in-frame clones, not every one. Among 8,500 to 13,000 clones listed, approximately 80% were seen once. Time point indicated: neoterminal ileum biopsy at postoperative endoscopy, about 6 months after surgery. The specimen was ileal tissue. These receptors were collected from an adult with Crohn's disease.

As to this clone: Additional DNA sequences in this sample encode the identical CDR3. The J gene is TRBJ2-5, the V gene TRBV19, with a weak D call TRBD1 (6 bases). V was trimmed by 8 bases and J by 4 bases, leaving 11 bases between them. The CDR3 is 12 amino acids. Germline assignment: CDR1 LNHDA and CDR2 SQIVND (reference sequence). CDR3: CASRQAGETQYF. The CDR3 DNA follows: TGTGCCAGTCGACAGGCGGGAGAGACCCAGTACTTC. The full variable domain, with the rest looked up from reference TRBV19 and TRBJ2-5, is DGGITQSPKYLFRKEGQNVTLSCEQNLNHDAMYWYRQDPGQGLRLIYYSQIVNDFQKGDIAEGYSVSREKKESFPLTVTSAQKNPTAFYLCASRQAGETQYFGPGTRLLVL.

This sequence joins TRBV7-9 and TRBJ2-2; TRBD2 agrees at 9 bases. In germline, CDR1 is SEHNR, CDR2 FQNEAQ (reference sequence). The CDR3 contains 17 residues. V lost 2 bases, J lost 6 bases, and 10 bases stayed unmatched. The CDR3 nucleotides are TGTGCCAGCAGCTTAAGAGGAGTAGCGGGAGTTTCCGGGGAGCTGTTTTTT. It specifies CASSLRGVAGVSGELFF. The full variable domain, completed using reference TRBV7-9 and TRBJ2-2, is DTGVSQNPRHKITKRGQNVTFRCDPISEHNRLYWYRQTLGQGPEFLTYFQNEAQLEKSRLLSDRFSAERPKGSFSTLEIQRTEQGDSAMYLCASSLRGVAGVSGELFFGEGSRLTVL.

This chain joins TRBV19 and TRBJ1-5; 9 positions agree with TRBD1. After removal of 7 bases from V and 3 bases from J, the junction contained 13 bases not matched to a gene. CDR3 size: 17 residues. Germline values: CDR1 LNHDA, CDR2 SQIVND (reference sequence). CDR3: CASTQEEGQGYNQPQHF. Written as DNA, the CDR3 is TGTGCCAGTACTCAAGAGGAGGGACAGGGTTACAATCAGCCCCAGCATTTT.

Comments on this clone: The identical CDR3 is also encoded by other nucleotide sequences in the sample. The chain couples TRBV30 to TRBJ1-5; possible D gene TRBD1, 5 bases. The germline gives CDR1 GTSNPN, CDR2 SVGIG (reference sequence). The CDR3 has 16 residues. Trimming removed 0 bases from V and 2 bases from J, with 14 bases in between. This CDR3 reads CAWSVGAGVGNQPQHF. CDR3 nucleotide sequence: TGTGCCTGGAGTGTAGGGGCAGGAGTAGGCAATCAGCCCCAGCATTTT. Drawing the rest from reference TRBV30 and TRBJ1-5, the complete variable domain is SQTIHQWPATLVQPVGSPLSLECTVEGTSNPNLYWYRQAAGRGLQLLFYSVGIGQISSEVPQNLSASRPQDRQFILSSKKLLLSDSGFYLCAWSVGAGVGNQPQHFGDGTRLSIL.

The chain recombines TRBV9 with TRBJ1-3; TRBD1 agrees at 7 bases. J gave up 4 bases and V 0 bases, and 4 bases lay outside the gene matches. CDR1 and CDR2 from the germline V gene are SGDLS and YYNGEE. The CDR3 contains 15 residues. CDR3 DNA sequence: TGTGCCAGCAGCGTAGAAGGGGGCCAAGGAAACACCATATATTTT. This codes for CASSVEGGQGNTIYF.

This clone was counted a single time. The J gene is TRBJ1-4, the V gene TRBV9; the D gene is possibly TRBD1 (6 bases). This CDR3 contains 16 residues. Germline V gene data show CDR1 as SGDLS and CDR2 as YYNGEE. With 4 bases removed from V and 8 bases from J, the gap between germline ends came to 21 bases. CDR3 in DNA: TGTGCCAGCAGCCCTGGGTTGGGGGGGGCTGAGGAAAAACTGTTTTTT. As protein: CASSPGLGGAEEKLFF. The whole variable domain, filled in from reference TRBV9 and TRBJ1-4, reads DSGVTQTPKHLITATGQRVTLRCSPRSGDLSVYWYQQSLDQGLQFLIQYYNGEERAKGNILERFSAQQFPDLHSELNLSSLELGDSALYFCASSPGLGGAEEKLFFGSGTQLSVL.

This clone appeared a single time. The chain's CDR3 is CASSGTEGNEKLFF. CDR3 sequence (DNA): TGTGCCAGCAGTGGGACAGAGGGTAATGAAAAACTGTTTTTT. V is TRBV2 and J is TRBJ1-4; tentative D call: TRBD1 (6 bases). This CDR3 comprises 14 residues. Germline CDR1 SNHLY, CDR2 FYNNEI. Between the trimmed V and J ends, which lost 4 bases and 4 bases, there was a span of 10 bases.

The chain is built from TRBV4-1 and TRBJ1-1; TRBD1 might be the D (6 bases). This CDR3 region has 15 residues. V was clipped by 2 bases and J by 5 bases, with 15 bases between them. Germline-derived CDR1 and CDR2 are MGHRA and YSYEKL. The CDR3: CASSQREGVGTEAFF. The CDR3, as DNA: TGCGCCAGCAGCCAAAGGGAGGGGGTAGGGACTGAAGCTTTCTTT.

This clone turned up a few times. The V gene is TRBV18, the J gene TRBJ2-7; no clear D gene. The CDR3 is 14 amino acids. The V and J ends lost 0 bases and 1 base respectively, with 7 bases between them. Germline values: CDR1 KGHSH, CDR2 LQKENI. CDR3 nucleotide sequence: TGTGCCAGCTCACCACCTGGTCAGTCCTACGAGCAGTACTTC. This translates into CASSPPGQSYEQYF.

This chain's CDR3 is CASSIPGLAEPTSTDTQYF. The CDR3 region has the DNA TGTGCCAGCAGCATACCGGGACTAGCGGAGCCAACCTCCACAGATACGCAGTATTTT. The chain recombines TRBV21-1 with TRBJ2-3; the table names TRBD2, a call not compared with the DNA. TRBV21-1 is marked as a pseudogene. The CDR3 is 19 residues long.

This clone was found once. The V and J genes are TRBV18 and TRBJ1-1, with TRBD1 matching 7 bases. This CDR3 is built from 14 residues. Per the germline V gene, CDR1 is KGHSH and CDR2 is LQKENI. Trimming at V came to 3 bases and at J to 11 bases, leaving 12 bases not matched to a gene. The CDR3 loop is CASSPYGQAEWAFF. CDR3 coding DNA: TGTGCCAGCTCACCTTACGGACAGGCGGAGTGGGCTTTCTTT.

This clone was seen more than once but under ten times. J is TRBJ2-7 and V is TRBV5-4, with 7 bases identical to TRBD1. The ends lost 4 bases at V and 2 bases at J; junction bases unmatched: 6. This CDR3 has 14 amino acids. CDR1 and CDR2 from the germline V gene are SGHNT and YYREEE (reference sequence). DNA for the CDR3: TGTGCCAGCAGCACCCCGACAGGGACCTACGAGCAGTACTTC. This codes for CASSTPTGTYEQYF.

CDR3 sequence reads: CASRLTVGPTYNSPLHF. As DNA, the CDR3 is TGTGCCAGCAGACTGACGGTGGGGCCAACCTATAATTCACCCCTCCACTTT. The chain carries TRBV5-6 and TRBJ1-6; D possibly corresponds to TRBD1 (5 bases). This CDR3 is 17 amino acids long. Trimming stripped 5 bases from V and 2 bases from J, with 17 bases between. CDR1 is SGHDT, CDR2 YYEEEE, per germline.

The chain couples TRBV10-3 to TRBJ2-3, with 9 bases matching TRBD2. V shed 0 bases, J shed 4 bases, and the junction held 5 bases outside the gene matches. This CDR3 comprises 16 residues. Per germline, CDR1 ENHRY and CDR2 SYGVKD. CDR3 nucleotides: TGTGCCATCAGTGAGTCGCCTAGCGGGAACGCAGATACGCAGTATTTT. Amino acids: CAISESPSGNADTQYF.

The rearrangement links TRBV5-1 to TRBJ2-2, with 7 bases lining up with TRBD2. The V gene's germline CDR1 is SGHRS and CDR2 YFSETQ. CDR3 length equals 16 residues. V trimming: 1 base; J trimming: 5 bases; junction bases outside the gene matches: 8. CDR3 amino acids: CASSLLREAGTGELFF. The CDR3, as DNA: TGCGCCAGCAGCTTGCTCCGGGAGGCGGGGACCGGGGAGCTGTTTTTT. The variable domain in full, with the rest retrieved from reference TRBV5-1 and TRBJ2-2, is KAGVTQTPRYLIKTRGQQVTLSCSPISGHRSVSWYQQTPGQGLQFLFEYFSETQRNKGNFPGRFSGRQFSNSRSEMNVSTLELGDSALYLCASSLLREAGTGELFFGEGSRLTVL.

This CDR3 reads CASERSASYEQYF. CDR3 coding DNA: TGTGCCAGCGAAAGAAGCGCCTCCTACGAGCAGTACTTC. This chain joins TRBV6-1 and TRBJ2-7; D gene uncertain. The CDR3 covers 13 residues. CDR1 is MNHNS and CDR2 is SASEGT in the germline V gene. V gave up 8 bases and J gave up 0 bases, with 11 bases separating them.

This clone showed up just a few times. The chain has TRBV6-1 and TRBJ2-3, with 10 bases aligning to TRBD1. Trimming at V came to 3 bases and at J to 3 bases, leaving 18 bases not matched to a gene. The CDR3 runs to 20 residues. From germline, CDR1 is MNHNS and CDR2 SASEGT. The CDR3 nucleotides are TGTGCCAGCAGTGATAGGGAGGGCGGGACAGGGGTAATTTGGACAGATACGCAGTATTTT. It codes for CASSDREGGTGVIWTDTQYF.

This chain joins TRBV18 and TRBJ2-5; 7 bases align to TRBD2. The J call is in doubt because the DNA end fits TRBJ2-7 better. The CDR3 is 14 residues long. Germline assignment: CDR1 KGHSH and CDR2 LQKENI. CDR3 sequence reads: CASSPTGGGGEQYF. The CDR3 DNA sequence: TGTGCCAGCTCACCAACTGGTGGGGGGGGCGAGCAGTACTTC.

This chain links TRBV5-1 with TRBJ2-7; TRBD1 might be the D (6 bases). V lost 4 bases, J lost 1 base, and 12 bases lay in between. Germline CDR1 reads SGHRS; CDR2 reads YFSETQ. This CDR3 is 14 amino acids long. The CDR3 is CASSPGTPSYEQYF. The CDR3 DNA reads TGCGCCAGCAGCCCCGGGACACCGTCCTACGAGCAGTACTTC.

The chain uses TRBV25-1 and TRBJ1-5; no definite D call. V was pared by 1 base and J by 0 bases, with 13 bases between. The CDR3 totals 17 residues. Looked up from germline, CDR1 is MGHDK and CDR2 is SYGVNS. CDR3 region: CASSESAPGSSNQPQHF. The CDR3 DNA follows: TGTGCCAGCAGTGAATCGGCCCCGGGGAGTAGCAATCAGCCCCAGCATTTT. Full variable domain (rest looked up from reference TRBV25-1 and TRBJ1-5): EADIYQTPRYLVIGTGKKITLECSQTMGHDKMYWYQQDPGMELHLIHYSYGVNSTEKGDLSSESTVSRIRTEHFPLTLESARPSHTSQYLCASSESAPGSSNQPQHFGDGTRLSIL.

The chain joins TRBV28 to TRBJ2-7; no clear D. Trimming pared 1 base from V and 2 bases from J, leaving 9 bases between. This CDR3 is 14 amino acids long. Per the germline V gene, CDR1 is MDHEN and CDR2 is SYDVKM. CDR3 DNA: TGTGCCAGCAGTTTATTTTACCGAGCCTACGAGCAGTACTTC. Its protein product is CASSLFYRAYEQYF.

This chain links TRBV10-2 with TRBJ2-7; D ambiguous. Trimming pared 3 bases from V and 2 bases from J, leaving 8 bases between. There are 13 residues in the CDR3. CDR1 and CDR2 from the germline V gene are WSHSY and SAAADI. The CDR3 coding sequence is TGCGCCAGCAGTGATAGTTTCACCTACGAGCAGTACTTC. Protein product: CASSDSFTYEQYF.

V and J are TRBV5-6 and TRBJ2-7; TRBD1 might be the D (6 bases). The CDR3 is 12 residues long. The germline V gene encodes CDR1 SGHDT and CDR2 YYEEEE. Trimming stripped 4 bases from V and 5 bases from J, with 10 bases between. CDR3 nucleotides: TGTGCCAGCAGCATACAGGGAAACGAGCAGTACTTC. This codes for CASSIQGNEQYF. Variable domain in full (rest from reference TRBV5-6 and TRBJ2-7): DAGVTQSPTHLIKTRGQQVTLRCSPKSGHDTVSWYQQALGQGPQFIFQYYEEEERQRGNFPDRFSGHQFPNYSSELNVNALLLGDSALYLCASSIQGNEQYFGPGTRLTVT.

Only a few counts were recorded for this clone. The chain couples TRBV2 to TRBJ2-3; 10 positions agree with TRBD2. The CDR3 loop spans 20 amino acids. From germline, CDR1 is SNHLY and CDR2 FYNNEI. Trimming removed 7 bases from V and 6 bases from J; junction bases left unmatched: 25. DNA of the CDR3: TGTGCCAGCACTCTGAAGAAGGCCTGGGCTAGCGGGAGTGAGGCGGATACGCAGTATTTT. Protein: CASTLKKAWASGSEADTQYF.

This clone appeared a few times. The chain carries TRBV7-8 and TRBJ2-2; possible D gene TRBD1, 6 bases. This CDR3 region has 13 residues. Germline lookup yields CDR1 SGHVS and CDR2 FQNEAQ. Trimming pared 8 bases from V and 4 bases from J, leaving 11 bases between. This chain's CDR3 is CASLKGVTGELFF. DNA of the CDR3: TGTGCCAGCCTAAAGGGGGTCACCGGGGAGCTGTTTTTT.

The chain carries TRBV19 and TRBJ1-1; no clear D gene. The CDR3 is made up of 13 amino acids. Trimming took off 1 base at V and 8 bases at J, with 11 bases between the two ends. From germline, CDR1 is LNHDA and CDR2 SQIVND (reference sequence). The CDR3 DNA follows: TGTGCCAGTAGTATAGGTCTAGGGAGAGAAGCTTTCTTT. Translated: CASSIGLGREAFF.